Shown below are 28 T cell receptor beta chains from a single sample sequenced in a study of a mutant IDH1 vaccine in newly diagnosed glioma. Time point meaning: baseline, week 1 (first vaccination visit). The treatment: pre-vaccination baseline after standard-of-care therapy. TCRdb's table, derived via immunoSEQ multiplex PCR, lists solely in-frame clones and lacks some. Of over 75,000 clones listed, 80% were seen once; the top ten hold approximately 7.9%. The specimen was PBMCs, collected from a glioma patient treated with radiotherapy, temozolomide or both. Receptor source: a man in his forties or fifties with glioma.

CDR3 DNA: TGTGCCAGCAGGCCAACGGGACTAGCGGTCTACGAGCAGTACTTC. As protein: CASRPTGLAVYEQYF. The chain couples TRBV27 to TRBJ2-7; 11 bases are a match to TRBD2. J gave up 3 bases and V 6 bases, and 7 bases lay outside the gene matches. CDR1 and CDR2 (germline): MNHEY, SMNVEV (reference sequence). This CDR3 is built from 15 residues.

The genes are TRBV28 and TRBJ1-4, with D maybe TRBD1 (6 bases). CDR3 length: 15 amino acids. Germline V CDR1 and CDR2: MDHEN, SYDVKM. Trimming removed 3 bases from V and 7 bases from J, with 15 bases in between. The CDR3 reads CASSLFQGRVEKLFF. CDR3 nucleotide sequence: TGTGCCAGCAGTTTGTTCCAGGGGAGGGTTGAAAAACTGTTTTTT.

This CDR3 is CAWSVPPDTIYF. The CDR3 DNA reads TGTGCCTGGAGTGTACCGCCGGACACCATATATTTT. The chain has TRBV30 and TRBJ1-3; D unresolved. The CDR3 runs 12 residues. V was clipped by 0 bases and J by 8 bases, with 8 bases between them. Germline V gives CDR1 GTSNPN, CDR2 SVGIG (reference sequence).

This clone was detected once. The chain recombines TRBV5-1 with TRBJ2-7; D might be TRBD2 (5 bases). Trimming left V 4 bases short and J 2 bases short, with 7 bases between. CDR1 is SGHRS and CDR2 is YFSETQ in the germline V gene. The length of the CDR3 is 12 residues. The CDR3 DNA is TGCGCCAGCAGCACGGGAACCTACGAGCAGTACTTC. Amino acids: CASSTGTYEQYF.

This chain joins TRBV11-2 and TRBJ2-7; 8 nucleotides match TRBD1. The CDR3 runs to 15 residues. Per the germline V gene, CDR1 is SGHAT and CDR2 is FQNNGV. V trimming: 1 base; J trimming: 2 bases; junction bases outside the gene matches: 4. The CDR3 loop reads CASSLGGTGTYEQYF. The DNA for the CDR3 is TGTGCCAGCAGCTTAGGAGGGACAGGTACCTACGAGCAGTACTTC.

V usage is TRBV19 and J usage is TRBJ2-2; either TRBD1 or TRBD2 may supply D (5 bases each). CDR3 length: 14 residues. Germline CDR1 LNHDA, CDR2 SQIVND (reference sequence). V lost 7 bases and J lost 2, with 11 bases in between. CDR3 coding DNA: TGTGCCAGTATGGGGGATAGAAACACCGGGGAGCTGTTTTTT. Amino acids: CASMGDRNTGELFF. Together with reference TRBV19 and TRBJ2-2, the CDR3 gives the full variable domain: DGGITQSPKYLFRKEGQNVTLSCEQNLNHDAMYWYRQDPGQGLRLIYYSQIVNDFQKGDIAEGYSVSREKKESFPLTVTSAQKNPTAFYLCASMGDRNTGELFFGEGSRLTVL.

The rearrangement uses TRBV7-9 and TRBJ1-5, with D possibly being TRBD1 (6 bases). CDR3 length equals 14 residues. The germline V gene encodes CDR1 SEHNR and CDR2 FQNEAQ (reference sequence). The V end was cut by 4 bases, the J end by 0 bases, with 7 bases between. The CDR3 sequence is CASSYRDSNQPQHF. The CDR3 DNA sequence: TGTGCCAGCAGCTACAGGGATAGCAATCAGCCCCAGCATTTT.

This chain links TRBV5-5 with TRBJ2-7; 8 positions agree with TRBD1. The CDR3 covers 17 residues. V gave up 0 bases and J gave up 2 bases; unmatched junction bases: 10. Germline CDR1 is SGHKS and CDR2 is YYEKEE (reference sequence). CDR3 DNA sequence: TGTGCCAGCAGCTTGGCCATCAGACAGGGGCCTACCTACGAGCAGTACTTC. Its translation is CASSLAIRQGPTYEQYF.

The chain recombines TRBV28 with TRBJ2-2, with D tentatively TRBD2 (5 bases). The CDR3 is made up of 13 amino acids. Per the germline V gene, CDR1 is MDHEN and CDR2 is SYDVKM. V lost 8 bases and J 5 bases, leaving 12 bases between the germline ends. The CDR3 is CASLGGRTGELFF. DNA for the CDR3: TGTGCCAGCCTAGGAGGAAGGACCGGGGAGCTGTTTTTT.

This chain joins TRBV10-3 and TRBJ2-3; 8 bases line up with TRBD2. The CDR3 runs to 16 residues. CDR1 ENHRY and CDR2 SYGVKD come from the germline V gene. Trimming at V came to 10 bases and at J to 1 base, leaving 13 bases not matched to a gene. DNA for the CDR3: TGTGCCACGGGATCCCGCGGGGGGATTGGCACAGATACGCAGTATTTT. Amino acid sequence: CATGSRGGIGTDTQYF.

V is TRBV27 and J is TRBJ2-7; TRBD2 agrees at 12 bases. This CDR3 region has 15 residues. V shed 0 bases and J 5 bases; nucleotides not matched to a gene: 2. The germline V gene has CDR1 MNHEY and CDR2 SMNVEV (reference sequence). This chain's CDR3 is CASSLSLAGGNEQYF. The CDR3 DNA reads as TGTGCCAGCAGTTTATCCCTAGCGGGAGGGAACGAGCAGTACTTC.

The V and J genes are TRBV19 and TRBJ2-7; TRBD1 aligns across 12 bases. The ends lost 7 bases at V and 6 bases at J; junction bases unmatched: 7. CDR1 is LNHDA and CDR2 is SQIVND in the germline V gene (reference sequence). The CDR3 extends over 14 amino acids. The CDR3 nucleotides read TGTGCCAGTAACGACGGGACAGGGGGCGTCGAGCAGTACTTC. Protein: CASNDGTGGVEQYF.

This rearrangement joins TRBV19 to TRBJ1-1, with D possibly matching TRBD1 (6 bases). Germline values: CDR1 LNHDA, CDR2 SQIVND (reference sequence). There are 15 residues in the CDR3. The V end lost 6 bases, the J end lost 1 base, and 15 bases lay between the germline ends. CDR3 sequence (DNA): TGTGCCAGTAGGGACCTCAGGGGACGGAACACTGAAGCTTTCTTT. Translating gives CASRDLRGRNTEAFF.

V is TRBV6-5 and J is TRBJ1-5; no firm D call. CDR1 and CDR2 (germline): MNHEY, SVGAGI. The CDR3 consists of 14 residues. Trimming pared 6 bases from V and 1 base from J, leaving 10 bases between. In nucleotides, the CDR3 is TGTGCCAGCAGCCGGGGAGGGAGCAATCAGCCCCAGCATTTT. Translation: CASSRGGSNQPQHF.

The chain links TRBV30 to TRBJ1-3, with D unresolved. Germline CDR1 GTSNPN, CDR2 SVGIG (reference sequence). The germline V and J ends were trimmed by 6 bases and 2 bases, with 17 bases remaining between them. This CDR3 region has 15 residues. The CDR3 DNA follows: TGTGCCTGCGGAACAAGGGTACGGCCTGGAAACACCATATATTTT. The encoded protein is CACGTRVRPGNTIYF.

The CDR3 region has the DNA TGCGCCAGCAGTCCGGGACTAGCGGGAGTATCTCCGAACACCGGGGAGCTGTTTTTT. It is translated as CASSPGLAGVSPNTGELFF. The gene calls are TRBV4-3 and TRBJ2-2; 14 bases map to TRBD2. The CDR3 covers 19 residues. V shed 6 bases and J 0 bases; nucleotides not matched to a gene: 9. In germline, CDR1 is LGHNA, CDR2 YSLEER.

The chain is built from TRBV15 and TRBJ1-5; D unclear. V lost 6 bases and J lost 5, with 14 bases in between. The CDR3 loop spans 14 amino acids. The germline V gene has CDR1 LNHNV and CDR2 YYDKDF (reference sequence). The CDR3 DNA follows: TGTGCCACCAGGGCAGGCAGGACCTATCAGCCCCAGCATTTT. Its protein is CATRAGRTYQPQHF.

The CDR3 DNA is TGTGCCAGCAGCCAAGCCAGCGGGGCCCTCTACGAGCAGTACTTC. Translating it yields CASSQASGALYEQYF. The chain joins TRBV4-2 to TRBJ2-7; TRBD2 matches at 7 bases. V lost 1 base and J lost 3; bases outside the gene matches: 6. The length of the CDR3 is 15 residues. CDR1 is LGHNA and CDR2 is YNFKEQ in the germline V gene.

The V and J genes are TRBV6-6 and TRBJ1-1; D remains ambiguous. The V end was cut by 4 bases, the J end by 5 bases, with 8 bases between. The CDR3 consists of 12 residues. From germline, CDR1 is MNHNY and CDR2 SVGAGI (reference sequence). For the CDR3, the DNA is TGTGCCAGCAGTTTTTCCGATACTGAAGCTTTCTTT. Translating gives CASSFSDTEAFF.

V and J are TRBV10-3 and TRBJ2-1; 10 bases line up with TRBD2. The CDR3 spans 19 residues. V lost 3 bases, J lost 6 bases, and 17 bases stayed unmatched. Germline-derived CDR1 and CDR2 are ENHRY and SYGVKD. In DNA, the CDR3 is TGTGCCATCAGTGATTTCCCGACCTGGACTAGCGGCGTGATCAATGAGCAGTTCTTC. This translates into CAISDFPTWTSGVINEQFF.

This clone has just one count. This chain connects TRBV28 to TRBJ2-1; D perhaps matches TRBD2 (6 bases). CDR1 MDHEN and CDR2 SYDVKM come from the germline V gene. Deletions cut 2 bases from V and 14 bases from J, with 13 bases between. The CDR3 contains 12 residues. CDR3 sequence reads: CASSLGSGGKFF. The CDR3 nucleotides read TGTGCCAGCAGTTTAGGGTCGGGCGGGAAGTTCTTC.

Comments on this clone: Other DNA sequences in this specimen translate into the identical CDR3. The V and J genes are TRBV6-5 and TRBJ1-2; the D gene is possibly TRBD1 (5 bases). The CDR3 contains 14 residues. Trimming stripped 1 base from V and 8 bases from J, with 14 bases between. Germline CDR1 is MNHEY and CDR2 is SVGAGI. Here the CDR3 DNA reads TGTGCCAGCAGTTACTTGGGTCAGGGTCGCGGCTACACCTTC. Translating gives CASSYLGQGRGYTF.

This chain joins TRBV5-1 and TRBJ2-5; the match to TRBD2 covers 10 bases. V dropped 4 bases and J dropped 2; count of bases not matched to a gene: 8. CDR1 SGHRS and CDR2 YFSETQ come from the germline V gene. The CDR3 runs 16 residues. The CDR3 reads CASSREGAGGQETQYF. The CDR3 region has the DNA TGCGCCAGCAGCCGGGAGGGAGCGGGAGGGCAAGAGACCCAGTACTTC.

There are a few counts of this clone. The V gene is TRBV5-1, the J gene TRBJ1-2; a weak D match, TRBD1 (6 bases). Germline V gene sequence: CDR1 SGHRS, CDR2 YFSETQ. The CDR3 spans 13 residues. Trimming removed 0 bases at V and 8 bases at J, with 11 bases between. Written as DNA, the CDR3 is TGCGCCAGCAGCTTGGAACAGGGCCGAGGCTACACCTTC. As protein: CASSLEQGRGYTF.

The chain couples TRBV27 to TRBJ1-2, with 7 bases matching TRBD1. This CDR3 has 14 amino acids. Losses at the gene ends were 5 bases for V and 4 bases for J; bases not matched to a gene: 7. The germline CDR1 and CDR2 sequences are MNHEY and SMNVEV (reference sequence). The CDR3 DNA follows: TGTGCCAGCAGTCCCGCGGGACAGATCTATGGCTACACCTTC. Its protein product is CASSPAGQIYGYTF.

The chain carries TRBV30 and TRBJ2-6; 7 positions agree with TRBD1. The trim removed 0 bases at V and 0 bases at J, leaving 8 bases unmatched. In germline, CDR1 is GTSNPN, CDR2 SVGIG (reference sequence). The CDR3 consists of 18 residues. In nucleotides, the CDR3 is TGTGCCTGGAGTGTTCTAAGGACAGGCTACTCTGGGGCCAACGTCCTGACTTTC. It yields the protein CAWSVLRTGYSGANVLTF.

The CDR3, as DNA: TGCGCCAGCAGCCAGGACAGGGCAGGTGGCTACACCTTC. Protein: CASSQDRAGGYTF. The V call is TRBV5-1, the J call TRBJ1-2; 8 bases agree with TRBD1. The CDR3 is 13 amino acids. The germline V gene encodes CDR1 SGHRS and CDR2 YFSETQ. V lost 4 bases and J lost 7; bases outside the gene matches: 6.

The chain carries TRBV7-2 and TRBJ2-1, with 10 bases fitting TRBD2. The V gene end was trimmed by 6 bases and the J gene end by 6 bases; junction bases not matched to a gene: 5. The germline V gene has CDR1 SGHTA and CDR2 FQGNSA. The length of the CDR3 is 14 residues. Here the CDR3 reads CASSPSGRGNEQFF. DNA for the CDR3: TGTGCCAGCAGTCCTAGCGGGAGAGGCAATGAGCAGTTCTTC. The full variable domain, with the rest looked up from reference TRBV7-2 and TRBJ2-1, is GAGVSQSPSNKVTEKGKDVELRCDPISGHTALYWYRQSLGQGLEFLIYFQGNSAPDKSGLPSDRFSAERTGGSVSTLTIQRTQQEDSAVYLCASSPSGRGNEQFFGPGTRLTVL.